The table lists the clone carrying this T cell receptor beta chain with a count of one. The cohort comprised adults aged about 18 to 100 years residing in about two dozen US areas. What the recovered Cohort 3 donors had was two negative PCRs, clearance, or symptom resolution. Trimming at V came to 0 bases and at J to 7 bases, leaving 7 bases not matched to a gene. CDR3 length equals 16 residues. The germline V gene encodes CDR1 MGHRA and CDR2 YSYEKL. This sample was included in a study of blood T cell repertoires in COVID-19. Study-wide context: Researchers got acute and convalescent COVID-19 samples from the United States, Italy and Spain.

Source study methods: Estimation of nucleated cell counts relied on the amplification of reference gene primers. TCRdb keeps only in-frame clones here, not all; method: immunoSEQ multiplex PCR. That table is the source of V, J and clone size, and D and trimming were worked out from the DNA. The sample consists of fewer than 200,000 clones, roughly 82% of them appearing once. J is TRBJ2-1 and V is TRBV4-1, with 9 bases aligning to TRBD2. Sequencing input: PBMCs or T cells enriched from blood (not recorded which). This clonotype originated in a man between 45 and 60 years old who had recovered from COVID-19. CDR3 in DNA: TGCGCCAGCAGCCAAGAACGCCTAGCGGGGATAAATGAGCAGTTCTTC. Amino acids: CASSQERLAGINEQFF.